The T cell receptor (beta chain) under discussion was sequenced for a study of blood T cell repertoires in COVID-19. As for the study in general: Spain, Italy and the United States supplied samples that represented acute and convalescent COVID-19. Nucleic acid was either cDNA or gDNA, and it came from T cells, B-cell-depleted T cells, or PBMCs.

Germline assignment: CDR1 KGHSH and CDR2 LQKENI. This CDR3 comprises 14 residues. V lost 5 bases, J lost 0 bases, and 10 bases lay in between. Per the authors' pipeline: Amplification with reference gene primers provided the estimates of nucleated cell counts. Clones were sequenced by immunoSEQ multiplex PCR, and TCRdb holds only the in-frame ones, with some missing. V and J calls and clone size are given by that table; D and trimming were obtained from the DNA. The sample has roughly 60,000 clones; 80% to 90% are singletons. The source of this sequence is an older woman with acute or convalescent COVID-19. The V and J genes are TRBV18 and TRBJ1-1, with D possibly TRBD1 on 6 matching bases. The sample consisted of peripheral blood. The CDR3 sequence is CASSSRGMNTEAFF. The CDR3 coding sequence is TGTGCCAGCTCAAGTAGGGGGATGAACACTGAAGCTTTCTTT.